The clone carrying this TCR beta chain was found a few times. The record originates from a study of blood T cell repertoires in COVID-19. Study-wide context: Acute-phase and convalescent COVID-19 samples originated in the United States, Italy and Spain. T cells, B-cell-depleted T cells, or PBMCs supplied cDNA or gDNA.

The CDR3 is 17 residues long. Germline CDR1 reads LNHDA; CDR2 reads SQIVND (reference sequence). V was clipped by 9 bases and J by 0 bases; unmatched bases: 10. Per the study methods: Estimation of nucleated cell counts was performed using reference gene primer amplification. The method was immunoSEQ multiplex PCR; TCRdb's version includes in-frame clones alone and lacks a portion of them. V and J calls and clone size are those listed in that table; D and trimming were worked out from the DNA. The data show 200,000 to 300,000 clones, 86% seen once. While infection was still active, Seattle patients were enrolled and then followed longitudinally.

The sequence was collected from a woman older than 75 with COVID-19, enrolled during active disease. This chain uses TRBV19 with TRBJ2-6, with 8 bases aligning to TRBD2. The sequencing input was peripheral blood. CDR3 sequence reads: CASNRSGGGSGANVLTF. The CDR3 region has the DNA TGTGCCAGCAACAGGAGCGGGGGAGGCTCTGGGGCCAACGTCCTGACTTTC.